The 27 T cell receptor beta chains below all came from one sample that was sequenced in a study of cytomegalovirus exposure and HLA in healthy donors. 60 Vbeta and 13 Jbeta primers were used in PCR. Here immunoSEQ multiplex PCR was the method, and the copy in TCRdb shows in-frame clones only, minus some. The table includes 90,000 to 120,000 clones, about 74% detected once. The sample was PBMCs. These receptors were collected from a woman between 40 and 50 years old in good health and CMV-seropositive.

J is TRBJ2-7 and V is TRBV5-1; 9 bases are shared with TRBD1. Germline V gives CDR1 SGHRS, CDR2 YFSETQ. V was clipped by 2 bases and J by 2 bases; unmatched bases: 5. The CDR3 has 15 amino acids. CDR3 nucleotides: TGCGCCAGCAGCTTTTGGGACAGGGTCACCTACGAGCAGTACTTC. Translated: CASSFWDRVTYEQYF.

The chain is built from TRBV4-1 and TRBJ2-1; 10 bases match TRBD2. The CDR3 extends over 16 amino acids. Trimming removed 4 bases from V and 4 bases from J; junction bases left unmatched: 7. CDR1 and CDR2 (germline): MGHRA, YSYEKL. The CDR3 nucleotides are TGCGCCAGCAGCCTCGAACTAGCGGGGTTTTACAATGAGCAGTTCTTC. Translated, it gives CASSLELAGFYNEQFF.

The CDR3 DNA reads as TGTGCCAGCAGCTTATCAGGGAGCAATCAGCCCCAGCATTTT. Protein: CASSLSGSNQPQHF. This sequence joins TRBV11-2 and TRBJ1-5; TRBD1 is a possible D gene (5 bases). The germline gives CDR1 SGHAT, CDR2 FQNNGV. The V and J ends lost 2 bases and 1 base respectively, with 6 bases between them. CDR3 length equals 14 residues.

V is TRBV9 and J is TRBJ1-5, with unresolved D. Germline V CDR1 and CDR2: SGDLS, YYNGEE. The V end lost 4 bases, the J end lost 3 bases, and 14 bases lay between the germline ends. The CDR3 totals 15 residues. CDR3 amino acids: CASSPGFGFNQPQHF. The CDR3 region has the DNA TGTGCCAGCAGCCCCGGCTTCGGGTTCAATCAGCCCCAGCATTTT.

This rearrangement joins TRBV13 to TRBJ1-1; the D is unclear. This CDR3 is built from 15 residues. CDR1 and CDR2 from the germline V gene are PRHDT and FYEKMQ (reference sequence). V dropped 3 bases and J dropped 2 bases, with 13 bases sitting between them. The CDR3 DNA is TGTGCCAGCAGCTTCGCAGGTACCGGTAACACTGAAGCTTTCTTT. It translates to CASSFAGTGNTEAFF.

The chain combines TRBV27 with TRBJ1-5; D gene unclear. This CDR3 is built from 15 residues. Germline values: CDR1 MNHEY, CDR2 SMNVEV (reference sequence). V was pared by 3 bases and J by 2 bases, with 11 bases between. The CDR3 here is CASSFAGSGNQPQHF. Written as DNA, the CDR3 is TGTGCCAGCAGTTTCGCGGGGTCGGGCAATCAGCCCCAGCATTTT.

The DNA for the CDR3 is TGTGCCAGCAGCTTGGCCAAGGGGGCAGGGGGCAATGAGCAGTTCTTC. It specifies CASSLAKGAGGNEQFF. The chain has TRBV5-4 and TRBJ2-1; 7 bases fit TRBD1. CDR1 and CDR2 (germline): SGHNT, YYREEE (reference sequence). CDR3 length: 16 amino acids. V trimming: 0 bases; J trimming: 6 bases; junction bases outside the gene matches: 9.

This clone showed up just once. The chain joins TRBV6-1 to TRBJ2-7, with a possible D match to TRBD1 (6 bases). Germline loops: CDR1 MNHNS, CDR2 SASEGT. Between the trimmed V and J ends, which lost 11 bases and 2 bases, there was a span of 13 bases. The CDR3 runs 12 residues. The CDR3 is CASYRATYEQYF. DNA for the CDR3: TGTGCCTCTTACAGGGCTACCTACGAGCAGTACTTC.

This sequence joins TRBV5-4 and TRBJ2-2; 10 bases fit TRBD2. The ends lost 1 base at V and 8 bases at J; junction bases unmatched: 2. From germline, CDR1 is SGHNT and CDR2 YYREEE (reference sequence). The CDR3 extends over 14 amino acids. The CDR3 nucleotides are TGTGCCAGCAGCTTGTCGGGACTAGCGGGGGAGCTGTTTTTT. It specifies CASSLSGLAGELFF.

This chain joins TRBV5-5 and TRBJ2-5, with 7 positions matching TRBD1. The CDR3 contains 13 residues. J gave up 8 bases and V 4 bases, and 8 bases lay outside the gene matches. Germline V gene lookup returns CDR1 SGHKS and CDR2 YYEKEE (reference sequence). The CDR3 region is CASSSDRDRTQYF. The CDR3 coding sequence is TGTGCCAGCAGCAGCGACAGGGATCGAACCCAGTACTTC.

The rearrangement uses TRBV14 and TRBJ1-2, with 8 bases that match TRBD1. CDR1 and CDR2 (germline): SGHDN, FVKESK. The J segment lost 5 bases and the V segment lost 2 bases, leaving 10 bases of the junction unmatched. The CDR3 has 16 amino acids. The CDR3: CASSQFARQGKYGYTF. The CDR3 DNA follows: TGTGCCAGCAGCCAATTTGCTCGACAGGGGAAATATGGCTACACCTTC.

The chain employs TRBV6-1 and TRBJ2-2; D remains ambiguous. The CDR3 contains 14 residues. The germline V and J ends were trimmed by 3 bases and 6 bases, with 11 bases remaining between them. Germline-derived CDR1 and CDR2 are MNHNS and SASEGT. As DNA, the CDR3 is TGTGCCAGCAGTGACAGGAAGTCGGCCGGGGAGCTGTTTTTT. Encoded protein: CASSDRKSAGELFF.

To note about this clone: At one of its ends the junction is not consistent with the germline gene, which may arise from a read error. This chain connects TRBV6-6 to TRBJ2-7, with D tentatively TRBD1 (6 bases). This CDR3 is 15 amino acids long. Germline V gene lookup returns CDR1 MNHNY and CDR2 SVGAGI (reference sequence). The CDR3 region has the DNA TGTGCCAGCACACGAAATCAGGGGCCTTCCTCCGAGCAGTACTTC. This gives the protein CASTRNQGPSSEQYF.

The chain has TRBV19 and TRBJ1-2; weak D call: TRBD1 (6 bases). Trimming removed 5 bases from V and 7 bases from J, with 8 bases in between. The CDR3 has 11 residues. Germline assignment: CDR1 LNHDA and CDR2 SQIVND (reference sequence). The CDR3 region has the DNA TGTGCCAGTAGTCAGGGGCTTGGCTACACCTTC. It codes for CASSQGLGYTF. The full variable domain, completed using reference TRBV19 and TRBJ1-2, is DGGITQSPKYLFRKEGQNVTLSCEQNLNHDAMYWYRQDPGQGLRLIYYSQIVNDFQKGDIAEGYSVSREKKESFPLTVTSAQKNPTAFYLCASSQGLGYTFGSGTRLTVV.

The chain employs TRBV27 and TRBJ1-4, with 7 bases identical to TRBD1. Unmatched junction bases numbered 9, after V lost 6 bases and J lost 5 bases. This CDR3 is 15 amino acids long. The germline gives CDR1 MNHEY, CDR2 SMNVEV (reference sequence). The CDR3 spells CASRRTGEPNEKLFF. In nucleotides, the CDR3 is TGTGCCAGCAGGAGAACAGGGGAGCCGAATGAAAAACTGTTTTTT.

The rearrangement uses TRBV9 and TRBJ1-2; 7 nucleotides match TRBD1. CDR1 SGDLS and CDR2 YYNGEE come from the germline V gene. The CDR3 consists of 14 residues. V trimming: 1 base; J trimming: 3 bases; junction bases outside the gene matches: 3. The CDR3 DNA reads TGTGCCAGCAGCGTAAACACAGGGGACTATGGCTACACCTTC. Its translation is CASSVNTGDYGYTF.

CDR3 loop: CASSQDPVGGGEQFF. CDR3 bases: TGTGCCAGCAGCCAAGATCCGGTAGGGGGGGGAGAGCAGTTCTTC. This rearrangement joins TRBV4-2 to TRBJ2-1; TRBD2 is a possible D gene (7 bases). V was pared by 0 bases and J by 10 bases, with 16 bases between. Germline CDR1 and CDR2: LGHNA and YNFKEQ. The CDR3 totals 15 residues.

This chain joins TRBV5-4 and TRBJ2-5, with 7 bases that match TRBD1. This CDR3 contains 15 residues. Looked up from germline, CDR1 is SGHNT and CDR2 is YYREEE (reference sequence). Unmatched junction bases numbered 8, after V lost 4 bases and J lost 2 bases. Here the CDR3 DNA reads TGTGCCAGCAGCAACCGACTACAGGGGCAAGAGACCCAGTACTTC. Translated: CASSNRLQGQETQYF.

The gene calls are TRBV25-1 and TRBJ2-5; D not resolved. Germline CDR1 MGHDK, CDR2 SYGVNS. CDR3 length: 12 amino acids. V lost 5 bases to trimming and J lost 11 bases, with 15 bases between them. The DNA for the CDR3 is TGTGCCAGCAGTTGGTCGAGCCACGAACAGTACTTC. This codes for CASSWSSHEQYF.

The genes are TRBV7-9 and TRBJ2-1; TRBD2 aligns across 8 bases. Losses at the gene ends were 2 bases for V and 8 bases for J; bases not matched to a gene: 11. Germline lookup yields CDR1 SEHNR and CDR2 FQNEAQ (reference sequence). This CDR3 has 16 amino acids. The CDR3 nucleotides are TGTGCCAGCAGCTTATATGCGGGAGGAGGCCTGGATGAGCAGTTCTTC. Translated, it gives CASSLYAGGGLDEQFF.

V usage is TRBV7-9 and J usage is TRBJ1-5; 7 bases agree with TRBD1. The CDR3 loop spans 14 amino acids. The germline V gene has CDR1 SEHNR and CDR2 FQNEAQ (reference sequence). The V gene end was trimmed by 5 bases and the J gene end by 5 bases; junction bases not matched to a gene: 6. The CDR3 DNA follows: TGTGCCAGCAGCAAAGACAGGGTGGATCAGCCCCAGCATTTT. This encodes CASSKDRVDQPQHF.

DNA for the CDR3: TGCGCCAGCAGCCGGGACATCGGCGACACCATATATTTT. Translated, it gives CASSRDIGDTIYF. V gene TRBV5-1 combines with J gene TRBJ1-3; perhaps TRBD1 as D (6 bases). The ends were cut back, 4 bases at V and 8 bases at J, with 13 bases in the middle. The CDR3 has 13 amino acids. Germline CDR1 is SGHRS and CDR2 is YFSETQ. Looking up the rest from reference TRBV5-1 and TRBJ1-3 gives the full variable domain: KAGVTQTPRYLIKTRGQQVTLSCSPISGHRSVSWYQQTPGQGLQFLFEYFSETQRNKGNFPGRFSGRQFSNSRSEMNVSTLELGDSALYLCASSRDIGDTIYFGEGSWLTVV.

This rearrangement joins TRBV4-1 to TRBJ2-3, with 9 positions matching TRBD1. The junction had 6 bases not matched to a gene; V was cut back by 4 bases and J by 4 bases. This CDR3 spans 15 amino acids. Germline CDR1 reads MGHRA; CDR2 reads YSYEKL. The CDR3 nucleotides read TGCGCCAGCAGCCTCCTCCGGACAGGGGCAGATACGCAGTATTTT. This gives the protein CASSLLRTGADTQYF.

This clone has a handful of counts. The CDR3 protein is CASSTQPGSNQPQHF. CDR3 coding DNA: TGTGCCAGCAGTACACAACCTGGTAGCAATCAGCCCCAGCATTTT. The rearrangement joins TRBV6-1 to TRBJ1-5; no clear D gene. Between the trimmed V and J ends, which lost 5 bases and 0 bases, there was a span of 11 bases. Germline-derived CDR1 and CDR2 are MNHNS and SASEGT. The CDR3 spans 15 residues.

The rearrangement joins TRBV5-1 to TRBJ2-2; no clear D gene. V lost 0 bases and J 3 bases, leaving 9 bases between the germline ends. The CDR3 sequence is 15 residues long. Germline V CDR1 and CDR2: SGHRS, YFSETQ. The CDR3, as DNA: TGCGCCAGCAGCTTGGGAGGTCCGGACACCGGGGAGCTGTTTTTT. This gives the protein CASSLGGPDTGELFF.

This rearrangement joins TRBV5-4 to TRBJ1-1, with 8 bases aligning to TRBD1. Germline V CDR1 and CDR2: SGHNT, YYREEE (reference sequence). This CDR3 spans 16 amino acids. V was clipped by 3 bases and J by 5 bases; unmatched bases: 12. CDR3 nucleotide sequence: TGTGCCAGCAGCTGGAAAACTGGACAGGGAAAAACTGAAGCTTTCTTT. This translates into CASSWKTGQGKTEAFF.

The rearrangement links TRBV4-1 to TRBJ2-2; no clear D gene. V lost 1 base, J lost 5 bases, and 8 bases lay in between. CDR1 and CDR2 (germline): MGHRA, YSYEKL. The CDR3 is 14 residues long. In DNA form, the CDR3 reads TGCGCCAGCAGCCAAGGATCTAGTACCGGGGAGCTGTTTTTT. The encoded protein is CASSQGSSTGELFF.